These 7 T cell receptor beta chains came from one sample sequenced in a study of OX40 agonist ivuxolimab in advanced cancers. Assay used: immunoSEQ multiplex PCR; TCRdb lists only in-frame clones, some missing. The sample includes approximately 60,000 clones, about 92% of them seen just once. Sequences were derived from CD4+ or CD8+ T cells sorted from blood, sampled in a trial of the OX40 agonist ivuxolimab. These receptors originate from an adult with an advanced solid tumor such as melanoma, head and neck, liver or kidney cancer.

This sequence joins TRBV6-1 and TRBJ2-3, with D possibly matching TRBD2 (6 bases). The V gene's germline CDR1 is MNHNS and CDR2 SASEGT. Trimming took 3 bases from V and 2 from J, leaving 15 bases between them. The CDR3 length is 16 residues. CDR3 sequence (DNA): TGTGCCAGCAGTGACGGGACTTACGCCCCCACAGATACGCAGTATTTT. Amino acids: CASSDGTYAPTDTQYF.

DNA for the CDR3: TGTGCCAGCAGTTACTCGAGGGGAAGCTCCTACGAGCAGTACTTC. Its protein product is CASSYSRGSSYEQYF. The V gene is TRBV6-6, the J gene TRBJ2-7; D is perhaps TRBD1 or TRBD2 (5 bases each). The V end was cut by 0 bases, the J end by 0 bases, with 9 bases between. This CDR3 is 15 amino acids long. Germline lookup yields CDR1 MNHNY and CDR2 SVGAGI (reference sequence).

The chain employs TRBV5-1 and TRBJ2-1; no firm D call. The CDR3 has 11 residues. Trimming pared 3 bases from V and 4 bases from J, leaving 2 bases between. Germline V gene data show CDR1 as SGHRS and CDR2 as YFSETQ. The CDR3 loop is CASSSYNEQFF. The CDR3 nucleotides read TGCGCCAGCAGCTCATACAATGAGCAGTTCTTC.

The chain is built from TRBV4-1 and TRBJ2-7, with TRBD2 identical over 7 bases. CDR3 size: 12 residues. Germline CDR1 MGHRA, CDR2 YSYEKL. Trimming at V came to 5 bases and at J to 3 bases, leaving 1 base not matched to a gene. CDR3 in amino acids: CASSSGGYEQYF. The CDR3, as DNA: TGCGCCAGCAGCTCGGGGGGCTACGAGCAGTACTTC.

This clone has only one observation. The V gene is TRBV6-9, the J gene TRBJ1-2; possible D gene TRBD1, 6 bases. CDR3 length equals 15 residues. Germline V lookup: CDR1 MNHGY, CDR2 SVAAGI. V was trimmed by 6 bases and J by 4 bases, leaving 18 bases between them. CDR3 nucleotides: TGTGCCAGCAGGCGACCGGGGCAGGGGATCTATGGCTACACCTTC. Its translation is CASRRPGQGIYGYTF.

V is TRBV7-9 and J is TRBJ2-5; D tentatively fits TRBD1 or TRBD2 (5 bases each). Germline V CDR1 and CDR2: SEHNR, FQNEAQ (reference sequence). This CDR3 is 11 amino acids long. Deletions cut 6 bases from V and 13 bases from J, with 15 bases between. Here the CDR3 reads CASSLTGAPYF. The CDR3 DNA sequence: TGTGCCAGCAGTTTAACCGGGGCCCCGTACTTC.

The CDR3 region is CASSIGGLGNQPQHF. The CDR3 DNA is TGTGCCAGTAGTATAGGGGGGCTGGGCAATCAGCCCCAGCATTTT. The chain joins TRBV19 to TRBJ1-5; tentative D call: TRBD1 (6 bases). This CDR3 contains 15 residues. Germline CDR1 LNHDA, CDR2 SQIVND (reference sequence). V lost 1 base to trimming and J lost 2 bases, with 9 bases between them.